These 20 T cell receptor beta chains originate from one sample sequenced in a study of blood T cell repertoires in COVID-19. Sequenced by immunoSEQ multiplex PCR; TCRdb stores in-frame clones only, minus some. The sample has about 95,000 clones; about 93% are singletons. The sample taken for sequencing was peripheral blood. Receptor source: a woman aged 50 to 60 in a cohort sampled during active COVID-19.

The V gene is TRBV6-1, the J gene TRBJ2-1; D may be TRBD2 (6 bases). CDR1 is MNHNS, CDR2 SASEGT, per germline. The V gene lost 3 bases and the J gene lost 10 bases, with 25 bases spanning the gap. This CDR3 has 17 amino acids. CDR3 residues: CASSEFRGSSGLREQFF. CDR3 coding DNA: TGTGCCAGCAGTGAGTTCCGGGGGAGTAGCGGCTTGCGGGAGCAGTTCTTC.

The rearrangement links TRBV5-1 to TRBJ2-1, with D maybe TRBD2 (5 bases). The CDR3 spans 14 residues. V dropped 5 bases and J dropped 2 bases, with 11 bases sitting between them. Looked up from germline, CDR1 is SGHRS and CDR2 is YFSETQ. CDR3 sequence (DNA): TGCGCCAGCAGGAGGGCGAGCACCTACAATGAGCAGTTCTTC. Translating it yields CASRRASTYNEQFF.

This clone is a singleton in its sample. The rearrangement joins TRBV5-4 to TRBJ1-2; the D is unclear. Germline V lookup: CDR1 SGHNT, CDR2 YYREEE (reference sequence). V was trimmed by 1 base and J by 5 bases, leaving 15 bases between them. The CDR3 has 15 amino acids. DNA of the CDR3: TGTGCCAGCAGCTTGCTGTCAGCAGTCGGGTATGGCTACACCTTC. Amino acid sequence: CASSLLSAVGYGYTF.

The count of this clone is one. The CDR3 reads CASSRRGTGVPGANVLTF. In DNA, the CDR3 is TGTGCCAGTAGCAGGAGGGGGACAGGGGTTCCTGGGGCCAACGTCCTGACTTTC. The V call is TRBV19, the J call TRBJ2-6, with TRBD1 matching 10 bases. The CDR3 is 18 residues long. V lost 6 bases and J lost 2; bases outside the gene matches: 10. From germline, CDR1 is LNHDA and CDR2 SQIVND (reference sequence).

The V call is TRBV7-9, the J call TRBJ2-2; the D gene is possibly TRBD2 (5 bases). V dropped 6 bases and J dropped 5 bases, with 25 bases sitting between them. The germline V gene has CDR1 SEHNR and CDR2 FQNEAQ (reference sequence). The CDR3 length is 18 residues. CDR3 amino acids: CASSRIRYETKYTGELFF. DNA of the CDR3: TGTGCCAGCAGTCGTATCCGTTATGAGACTAAGTATACCGGGGAGCTGTTTTTT.

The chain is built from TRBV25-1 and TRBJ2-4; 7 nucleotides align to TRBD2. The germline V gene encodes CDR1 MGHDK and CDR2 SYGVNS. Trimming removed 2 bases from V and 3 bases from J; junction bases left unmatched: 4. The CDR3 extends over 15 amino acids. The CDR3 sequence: CASSEGRDDKNIQYF. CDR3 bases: TGTGCCAGCAGTGAAGGGAGGGATGACAAAAACATTCAGTACTTC. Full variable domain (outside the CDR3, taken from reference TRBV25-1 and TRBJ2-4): EADIYQTPRYLVIGTGKKITLECSQTMGHDKMYWYQQDPGMELHLIHYSYGVNSTEKGDLSSESTVSRIRTEHFPLTLESARPSHTSQYLCASSEGRDDKNIQYFGAGTRLSVL.

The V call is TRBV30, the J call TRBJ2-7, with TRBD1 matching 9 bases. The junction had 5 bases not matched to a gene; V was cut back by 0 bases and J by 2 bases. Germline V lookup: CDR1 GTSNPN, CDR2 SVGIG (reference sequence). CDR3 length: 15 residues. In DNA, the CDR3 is TGTGCCTGGAGTGTATGGGGACAGGGAGCCTACGAGCAGTACTTC. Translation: CAWSVWGQGAYEQYF.

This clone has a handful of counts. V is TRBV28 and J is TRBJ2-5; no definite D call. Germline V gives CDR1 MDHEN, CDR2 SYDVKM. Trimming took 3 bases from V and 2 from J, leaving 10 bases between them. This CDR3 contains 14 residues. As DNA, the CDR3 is TGTGCCAGCAGTTTTTATTTTCAGCAAGAGACCCAGTACTTC. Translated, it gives CASSFYFQQETQYF.

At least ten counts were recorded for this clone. CDR3 coding DNA: TGTGCCAGCAGAAGGACAGGGCCGCGCTACGAGCAGTACTTC. Protein product: CASRRTGPRYEQYF. This chain joins TRBV6-5 and TRBJ2-7; 8 bases match TRBD1. Germline V gene sequence: CDR1 MNHEY, CDR2 SVGAGI. The CDR3 covers 14 residues. V was clipped by 6 bases and J by 3 bases; unmatched bases: 7.

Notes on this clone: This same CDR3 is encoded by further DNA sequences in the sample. CDR3 in DNA: TGTGCCAGCAGCCCCGGGGGGTACGAGCAGTACTTC. Residues: CASSPGGYEQYF. This chain links TRBV7-9 with TRBJ2-7, with 7 bases aligning to TRBD2. Germline-derived CDR1 and CDR2 are SEHNR and FQNEAQ (reference sequence). The CDR3 consists of 12 residues. Trimming removed 5 bases from V and 4 bases from J; junction bases left unmatched: 2.

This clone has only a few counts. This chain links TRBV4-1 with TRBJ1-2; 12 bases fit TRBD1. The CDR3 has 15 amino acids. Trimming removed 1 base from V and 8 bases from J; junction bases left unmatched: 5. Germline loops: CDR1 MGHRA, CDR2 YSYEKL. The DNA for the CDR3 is TGCGCCAGCAGCCAAGTGGGACAGGGGGCGGTCGGCTACACCTTC. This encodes CASSQVGQGAVGYTF.

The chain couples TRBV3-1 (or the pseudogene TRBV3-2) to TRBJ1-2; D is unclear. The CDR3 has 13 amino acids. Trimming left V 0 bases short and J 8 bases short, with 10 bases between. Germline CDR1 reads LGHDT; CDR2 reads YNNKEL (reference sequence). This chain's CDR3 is CASSQERPGGYTF. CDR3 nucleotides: TGTGCCAGCAGCCAAGAAAGGCCGGGAGGCTACACCTTC.

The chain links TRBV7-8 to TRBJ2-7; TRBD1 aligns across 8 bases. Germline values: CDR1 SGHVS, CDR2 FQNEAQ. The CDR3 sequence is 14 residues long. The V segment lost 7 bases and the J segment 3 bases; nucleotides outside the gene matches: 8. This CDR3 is CASIRDRGFYEQYF. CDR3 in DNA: TGTGCCAGCATTCGAGACAGGGGATTCTACGAGCAGTACTTC.

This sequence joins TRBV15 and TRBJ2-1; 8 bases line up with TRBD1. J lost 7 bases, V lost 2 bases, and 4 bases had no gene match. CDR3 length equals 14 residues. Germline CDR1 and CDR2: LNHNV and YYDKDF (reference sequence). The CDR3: CATSRSDRVNEQFF. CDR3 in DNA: TGTGCCACCAGCAGATCGGACAGGGTTAATGAGCAGTTCTTC. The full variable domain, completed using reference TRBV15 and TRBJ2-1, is DAMVIQNPRYQVTQFGKPVTLSCSQTLNHNVMYWYQQKSSQAPKLLFHYYDKDFNNEADTPDNFQSRRPNTSFCFLDIRSPGLGDTAMYLCATSRSDRVNEQFFGPGTRLTVL.

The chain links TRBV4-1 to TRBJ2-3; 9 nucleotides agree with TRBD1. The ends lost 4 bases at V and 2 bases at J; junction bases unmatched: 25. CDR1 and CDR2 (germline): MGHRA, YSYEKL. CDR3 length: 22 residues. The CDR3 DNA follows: TGCGCCAGCAGCCCCCGGGACAGGGAAGGTGTCACCCCTGGGGTCTACACAGATACGCAGTATTTT. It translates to CASSPRDREGVTPGVYTDTQYF.

The CDR3 sequence is CASSQRGGAGELFF. The DNA of the CDR3 is TGTGCCAGCAGCCAGAGGGGCGGGGCCGGGGAGCTGTTTTTT. The J gene is TRBJ2-2, the V gene TRBV3-1 (or the pseudogene TRBV3-2), with TRBD2 as a possible D gene (6 bases). The CDR3 loop spans 14 amino acids. CDR1 is LGHDT, CDR2 YNNKEL, per germline (reference sequence). Trimming left V 3 bases short and J 6 bases short, with 11 bases between.

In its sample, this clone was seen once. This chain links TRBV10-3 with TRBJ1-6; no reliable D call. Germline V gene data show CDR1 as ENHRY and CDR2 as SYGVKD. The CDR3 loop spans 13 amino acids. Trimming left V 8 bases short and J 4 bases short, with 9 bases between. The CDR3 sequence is CAIGLAYNSPLHF. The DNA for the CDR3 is TGTGCCATCGGGCTAGCTTATAATTCACCCCTCCACTTT.

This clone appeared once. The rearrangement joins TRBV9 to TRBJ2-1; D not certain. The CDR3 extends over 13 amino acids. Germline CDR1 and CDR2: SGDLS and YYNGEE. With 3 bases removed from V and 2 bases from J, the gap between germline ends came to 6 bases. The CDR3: CASSAQTYNEQFF. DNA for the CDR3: TGTGCCAGCAGCGCACAAACCTACAATGAGCAGTTCTTC.

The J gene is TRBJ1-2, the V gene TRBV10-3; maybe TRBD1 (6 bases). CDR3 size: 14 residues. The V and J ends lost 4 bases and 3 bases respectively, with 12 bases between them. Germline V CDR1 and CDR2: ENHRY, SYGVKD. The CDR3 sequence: CAISVGDTYYGYTF. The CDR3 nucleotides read TGTGCCATCAGTGTAGGGGACACCTACTATGGCTACACCTTC.

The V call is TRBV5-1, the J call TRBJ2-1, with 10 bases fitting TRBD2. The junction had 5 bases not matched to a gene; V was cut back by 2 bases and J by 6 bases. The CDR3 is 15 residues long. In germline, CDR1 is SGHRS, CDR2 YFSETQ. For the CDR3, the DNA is TGCGCCAGCAGCTTTGAACCTAGCGGGGGCAATGAGCAGTTCTTC. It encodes CASSFEPSGGNEQFF.